These T cell receptor beta chains were read from a single sample in a study of blood T cell repertoires in COVID-19. Assay: immunoSEQ multiplex PCR; the TCRdb copy retains only in-frame clones and omits some. The sample holds almost 70,000 clones; 88% are singletons and the top ten take 5% to 7%. Sequencing input: peripheral blood. Receptors were obtained from a woman aged 70 to 79 with acute or convalescent COVID-19. Both conserved end residues are part of each CDR3. The order of the fields is V gene, J gene, CDR3 protein.

v_gene: TRBV5-8; j_gene: TRBJ1-4; CDR3aa: CASSLGQGTNEKLFF
v_gene: TRBV6-5; j_gene: TRBJ1-2; CDR3aa: CASSFGGAGGYTF
v_gene: TRBV28; j_gene: TRBJ1-2; CDR3aa: CASKKPGSTNGYTF
v_gene: TRBV2; j_gene: TRBJ2-5; CDR3aa: CASSAQRDSETQYF
v_gene: TRBV2; j_gene: TRBJ1-5; CDR3aa: CASNRQGGQPQHF
v_gene: TRBV7-2; j_gene: TRBJ1-2; CDR3aa: CASSSDILGSYGYTF
v_gene: TRBV29-1; j_gene: TRBJ2-7; CDR3aa: CSVVSVPEQYF
v_gene: TRBV19; j_gene: TRBJ1-6; CDR3aa: CASQVGGTGNSPLHF
v_gene: TRBV4-3; j_gene: TRBJ1-3; CDR3aa: CASSQGLGQIGNTIYF
v_gene: TRBV7-9; j_gene: TRBJ2-7; CDR3aa: CASSSIPRGPYEQYF
v_gene: TRBV15; j_gene: TRBJ1-5; CDR3aa: CATSREYNSNQPQHF
v_gene: TRBV15; j_gene: TRBJ2-3; CDR3aa: CATSPRASADTQYF
v_gene: TRBV5-1; j_gene: TRBJ1-1; CDR3aa: CASSWDGPPGTEAFF
v_gene: TRBV7-2; j_gene: TRBJ1-6; CDR3aa: CASSLDTPLHF
v_gene: TRBV4-3; j_gene: TRBJ2-5; CDR3aa: CASSQVGVERERGETQYF
v_gene: TRBV29-1; j_gene: TRBJ1-1; CDR3aa: CSVSDTNEAFF
v_gene: TRBV9; j_gene: TRBJ2-3; CDR3aa: CASTRGSSTDTQYF
v_gene: TRBV7-2; j_gene: TRBJ2-7; CDR3aa: CASGFRNYEQYF
v_gene: TRBV6-5; j_gene: TRBJ1-4; CDR3aa: CASSYSNGQLNEKLFF
v_gene: TRBV7-2; j_gene: TRBJ1-1; CDR3aa: CASSPPTGLNTEAFF
v_gene: TRBV6-4; j_gene: TRBJ1-1; CDR3aa: CASSDTGTGSQAFF
v_gene: TRBV28; j_gene: TRBJ1-4; CDR3aa: CASSIFGTGGEKLFF
v_gene: TRBV29-1; j_gene: TRBJ1-2; CDR3aa: CSVTGTTLYGYTF
v_gene: TRBV7-2; j_gene: TRBJ1-1; CDR3aa: CASRGRGAPEAFF
v_gene: TRBV28; j_gene: TRBJ2-2; CDR3aa: CASSFSHLEGELFF
v_gene: TRBV7-2; j_gene: TRBJ1-3; CDR3aa: CASSLFTGVSGNTIYF
v_gene: TRBV4-3; j_gene: TRBJ2-5; CDR3aa: CASSPQAGQETQYF
v_gene: TRBV5-1; j_gene: TRBJ1-5; CDR3aa: CASSLTGGSNQPQHF
v_gene: TRBV7-3; j_gene: TRBJ2-1; CDR3aa: CASSLSSGSYNEQFF
v_gene: TRBV11-2; j_gene: TRBJ2-7; CDR3aa: CASSYTSGRTQQYF
v_gene: TRBV28; j_gene: TRBJ1-5; CDR3aa: CASSSGQPHQPQHF
v_gene: TRBV7-9; j_gene: TRBJ1-1; CDR3aa: CASSFRKPTGEGEAFF
v_gene: TRBV6-2/TRBV6-3; j_gene: TRBJ1-2; CDR3aa: CASSPDSYGYTF
v_gene: TRBV5-1; j_gene: TRBJ2-2; CDR3aa: CASSLMGTGQTGELFF
v_gene: TRBV24-1; j_gene: TRBJ1-2; CDR3aa: CATSDLSPYGYTF
v_gene: TRBV7-2; j_gene: TRBJ1-3; CDR3aa: CASSLGSSGNTIYF
v_gene: TRBV28; j_gene: TRBJ1-5; CDR3aa: CASSLDIYSNQPQHF
v_gene: TRBV29-1; j_gene: TRBJ1-2; CDR3aa: CSAPLQAGALSYGYTF
v_gene: TRBV4-2; j_gene: TRBJ1-2; CDR3aa: CASSHDTPGTGPAQGYGYTF
v_gene: TRBV5-1; j_gene: TRBJ2-1; CDR3aa: CASSSGLVGGEQFF
v_gene: TRBV7-9; j_gene: TRBJ1-2; CDR3aa: CASSFLMRGDGYTF